Shown below are 4 T cell receptor beta chains from a single sample sequenced in a study of T-cell reconstitution after alpha-beta-depleted transplantation in children. Molecular barcoding with unique molecular identifiers was used for the TCRbeta library. One entry per CDR3 protein results from TCRdb running MiXCR on the PCR reads. The data contain 900,000 or so distinct CDR3 sequences, around 17% of them singletons. The material sequenced was PBMCs, mostly from graft donor cells, taken 360 days after TCRalphabeta/CD19-depleted stem cell transplant. The receptors here all came from a male patient under 18 who had a stem cell transplant for acute lymphoblastic leukemia, so the T cells may come from the graft donor.

This clonotype has more than one count but fewer than ten. This sequence joins TRBV21-1 and TRBJ2-2; the table's D call of TRBD2 was not tested on the DNA. TRBV21-1 is flagged as a pseudogene. The CDR3 covers 15 residues. Here the CDR3 reads CASRIWGPATGELFF. The DNA of the CDR3 is TGTGCCAGCAGAATCTGGGGCCCGGCCACCGGGGAGCTGTTTTTT.

This clonotype was found many times. The chain links TRBV13 to TRBJ2-7, with D possibly TRBD1 on 6 matching bases. V lost 5 bases and J lost 3, with 14 bases in between. This CDR3 is built from 14 residues. Germline CDR1 is PRHDT and CDR2 is FYEKMQ (reference sequence). The CDR3 protein is CASSRTVVFYEQYF. CDR3 DNA sequence: TGTGCCAGCAGCCGGACAGTAGTTTTCTACGAGCAGTACTTC.

The rearrangement joins TRBV7-2 to TRBJ2-1; the match to TRBD2 covers 8 bases. The CDR3 has 18 amino acids. With 2 bases clipped from V and 9 bases from J, the junction kept 18 bases outside the gene matches. CDR1 and CDR2 (germline): SGHTA, FQGNSA. The chain's CDR3 is CASSLLGTSLEGTGEQFF. CDR3 DNA sequence: TGTGCCAGCAGCTTACTTGGGACTAGTTTAGAAGGGACGGGTGAGCAGTTCTTC.

J is TRBJ1-1 and V is TRBV27; the D gene is possibly TRBD1 (6 bases). The germline CDR1 and CDR2 sequences are MNHEY and SMNVEV (reference sequence). Trimming cost V 7 bases and J 1 base, with 22 bases left between them. The CDR3 has 17 amino acids. This CDR3 is CASNHLVGGGANTEAFF. The CDR3 nucleotides are TGTGCCAGCAACCATTTGGTGGGGGGGGGCGCGAACACTGAAGCTTTCTTT.